One sample yielded the 14 T cell receptor beta chains listed below, sequenced in a study of shared clonotypes between healthy human individuals. Assay: immunoSEQ multiplex PCR; the TCRdb copy retains only in-frame clones and omits some. The sample includes 2 million to 3 million clones, roughly 93% of them seen just once. The source material was naive CD4+ T cells from PBMCs. Noted subset: CD45RA+ positively selected. The receptors derive from a man between 18 and 29 years old in good health. Some clones in this sample may be carry-over from other donors' samples.

The rearrangement joins TRBV10-1 to TRBJ2-2; TRBD2 agrees at 11 bases. Germline CDR1 and CDR2: WNHNN and SYGVQD (reference sequence). The ends lost 10 bases at V and 4 bases at J; junction bases unmatched: 8. The CDR3 has 15 amino acids. The CDR3 DNA follows: TGCGCCACCAACACCGGGACTAGCGGCACCGGGGAGCTGTTTTTT. The encoded protein is CATNTGTSGTGELFF.

This clone was recorded once. The chain couples TRBV6-5 to TRBJ2-7; D might be TRBD1 or TRBD2, each matching 5 bases. This CDR3 has 13 residues. Germline values: CDR1 MNHEY, CDR2 SVGAGI. V gave up 8 bases and J gave up 3 bases, with 14 bases separating them. CDR3 in amino acids: CASSLGTGYEQYF. Here the CDR3 DNA reads TGTGCCAGCTCTCTGGGGACGGGCTACGAGCAGTACTTC.

The V gene is TRBV4-3, the J gene TRBJ2-7; D ambiguous. Germline V lookup: CDR1 LGHNA, CDR2 YSLEER. The CDR3 extends over 15 amino acids. The germline V and J ends were trimmed by 0 bases and 2 bases, with 11 bases remaining between them. The CDR3, as DNA: TGCGCCAGCAGCCAAGAAACGCTGGCCGCCTACGAGCAGTACTTC. Translated, it gives CASSQETLAAYEQYF.

The rearrangement links TRBV11-2 to TRBJ2-3, with 12 bases lining up with TRBD2. Trimming took 5 bases from V and 3 from J; bases not matched to a gene: 12. The germline V gene encodes CDR1 SGHAT and CDR2 FQNNGV. The CDR3 has 18 amino acids. For the CDR3, the DNA is TGTGCCAGCAGCCCTGGGCTAGCGGGAGGGTTAAGAACAGATACGCAGTATTTT. Encoded protein: CASSPGLAGGLRTDTQYF.

This sequence joins TRBV28 and TRBJ1-5; 9 bases match TRBD1. Germline loops: CDR1 MDHEN, CDR2 SYDVKM. This CDR3 comprises 16 residues. V shed 3 bases and J 7 bases; nucleotides not matched to a gene: 10. The CDR3 nucleotides are TGTGCCAGCAGTTTGCCGGGACAGGGAGAAGGGCAGCCCCAGCATTTT. This encodes CASSLPGQGEGQPQHF.

This clone was seen only a few times. The chain combines TRBV10-1 with TRBJ1-5; D gene ambiguous. Trimming removed 3 bases from V and 7 bases from J, with 10 bases in between. Germline lookup yields CDR1 WNHNN and CDR2 SYGVQD (reference sequence). The CDR3 is made up of 13 amino acids. The DNA of the CDR3 is TGCGCCAGCAGTGATCCACGGCCCCAGCCCCAGCATTTT. Translated: CASSDPRPQPQHF.

This clone came up once. The chain carries TRBV19 and TRBJ1-1, with a tentative D call TRBD1 (6 bases). CDR3 length equals 13 residues. V gave up 5 bases and J gave up 6 bases, with 13 bases separating them. Germline-derived CDR1 and CDR2 are LNHDA and SQIVND (reference sequence). CDR3 loop: CASSGPGGPEAFF. Here the CDR3 DNA reads TGTGCCAGTAGTGGGCCGGGGGGCCCTGAAGCTTTCTTT. Drawing the rest from reference TRBV19 and TRBJ1-1, the complete variable domain is DGGITQSPKYLFRKEGQNVTLSCEQNLNHDAMYWYRQDPGQGLRLIYYSQIVNDFQKGDIAEGYSVSREKKESFPLTVTSAQKNPTAFYLCASSGPGGPEAFFGQGTRLTVV.

The CDR3 reads CASRNLAASYEQYF. CDR3 coding DNA: TGTGCCAGCAGAAATCTAGCGGCCTCCTACGAGCAGTACTTC. V usage is TRBV27 and J usage is TRBJ2-7; 7 positions match TRBD2. The CDR3 extends over 14 amino acids. The V gene end was trimmed by 6 bases and the J gene end by 0 bases; junction bases not matched to a gene: 5. The germline V gene encodes CDR1 MNHEY and CDR2 SMNVEV (reference sequence).

The CDR3: CASSQNPTGGNTIYF. The DNA for the CDR3 is TGTGCCAGCAGTCAGAACCCCACAGGAGGAAACACCATATATTTT. V gene TRBV4-2 combines with J gene TRBJ1-3; D is perhaps TRBD1 (5 bases). Germline-derived CDR1 and CDR2 are LGHNA and YNFKEQ. The V end was cut by 6 bases, the J end by 4 bases, with 16 bases between. The CDR3 totals 15 residues.

In its sample, this clone was seen once. Other DNA sequences in the same sample also yield this CDR3. V and J are TRBV11-2 and TRBJ2-7; 9 nucleotides match TRBD2. The CDR3 is 15 residues long. V dropped 1 base and J dropped 3; count of bases not matched to a gene: 4. Germline CDR1 is SGHAT and CDR2 is FQNNGV. CDR3 sequence (DNA): TGTGCCAGCAGCTTAGTAGCTAGCGGGAACTACGAGCAGTACTTC. Translating it yields CASSLVASGNYEQYF.

The chain carries TRBV7-2 and TRBJ1-6, with D perhaps matching TRBD1 (6 bases). Deletions cut 0 bases from V and 9 bases from J, with 12 bases between. This CDR3 contains 15 residues. Germline V CDR1 and CDR2: SGHTA, FQGNSA. CDR3 nucleotide sequence: TGTGCCAGCAGCTTAGCGACAGGCTCGGGTTCACCCCTCCACTTT. Translation: CASSLATGSGSPLHF. Full variable domain (rest looked up from reference TRBV7-2 and TRBJ1-6): GAGVSQSPSNKVTEKGKDVELRCDPISGHTALYWYRQSLGQGLEFLIYFQGNSAPDKSGLPSDRFSAERTGGSVSTLTIQRTQQEDSAVYLCASSLATGSGSPLHFGNGTRLTVT.

The rearrangement joins TRBV27 to TRBJ2-7; 8 bases align to TRBD1. The CDR3 has 14 residues. CDR1 is MNHEY, CDR2 SMNVEV, per germline (reference sequence). J was trimmed by 0 bases and V by 6 bases; bases with no gene match: 4. This chain's CDR3 is CASRRDRSSYEQYF. CDR3 DNA sequence: TGTGCCAGCAGACGGGACAGGAGCTCCTACGAGCAGTACTTC.

The chain links TRBV25-1 to TRBJ2-2, with TRBD2 matching over 10 bases. The germline V gene has CDR1 MGHDK and CDR2 SYGVNS. The CDR3 sequence is 15 residues long. Unmatched junction bases numbered 5, after V lost 3 bases and J lost 7 bases. The CDR3 DNA follows: TGTGCCAGCAGTGATCTAGCGGGAGCCGTCGGGGAGCTGTTTTTT. Amino acid sequence: CASSDLAGAVGELFF.

V gene TRBV7-6 combines with J gene TRBJ2-3; D gene uncertain. Germline loops: CDR1 SGHVS, CDR2 FNYEAQ. Between the trimmed V and J ends, which lost 1 base and 1 base, there was a span of 12 bases. This CDR3 comprises 16 residues. CDR3: CASSLVGGFGTDTQYF. The CDR3 DNA reads as TGTGCCAGCAGCTTAGTTGGTGGGTTTGGCACAGATACGCAGTATTTT.